This T cell receptor beta chain appears in the sequencing data of a study of T cell repertoires in cytomegalovirus infection. Overall study: CMV infection and matching HLA type were both indicated by public TCR beta signatures.

In TCRdb, the reads were re-called with MiXCR into one record per CDR3 protein. The table has about 770,000 distinct CDR3 sequences, just under 30% seen once. Germline CDR1 reads LNHDA; CDR2 reads SQIVND (reference sequence). This CDR3 contains 14 residues. Trimming stripped 7 bases from V and 0 bases from J, with 12 bases between. Turning to this clonotype: The antigen is unknown.

The TCR sequence derives from a human donor in good health (CMV status not recorded). Some clones in this sample may be carry-over from other donors' samples. The genes are TRBV19 and TRBJ1-1, with D unresolved. Sequenced material: cultured CD8+ T cells from PBMCs, taken from culture after CMV antigen stimulation. The CDR3 bases are TGTGCCAGTACCACTGCCTCAATGAACACTGAAGCTTTCTTT. This sequence encodes CASTTASMNTEAFF.